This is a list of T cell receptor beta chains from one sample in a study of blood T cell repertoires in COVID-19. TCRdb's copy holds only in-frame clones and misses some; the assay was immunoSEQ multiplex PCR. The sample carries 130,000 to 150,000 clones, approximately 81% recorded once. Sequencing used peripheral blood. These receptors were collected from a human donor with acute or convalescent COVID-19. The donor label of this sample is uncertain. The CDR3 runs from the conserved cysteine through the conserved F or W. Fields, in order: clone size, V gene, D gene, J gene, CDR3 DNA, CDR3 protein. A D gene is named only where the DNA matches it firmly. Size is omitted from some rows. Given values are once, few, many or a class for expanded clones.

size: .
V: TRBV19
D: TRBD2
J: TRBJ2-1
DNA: TGTGCCAGTAGTACCGGACTAGCGGGAGGCATAGTGGGGAATGAGCAGTTCTTC
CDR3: CASSTGLAGGIVGNEQFF

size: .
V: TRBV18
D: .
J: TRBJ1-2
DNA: TGTGCCAGCTCCGAGATCGGGGGGTCCAACTATGGCTACACCTTC
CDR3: CASSEIGGSNYGYTF

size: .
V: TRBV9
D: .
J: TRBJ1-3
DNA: TGTGCCAGCAGCGTAGCTGACAGCTCTGGAAACACCATATATTTT
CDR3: CASSVADSSGNTIYF

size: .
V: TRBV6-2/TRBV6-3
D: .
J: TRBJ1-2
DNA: TGTGCCAGCAGTTACTCGAGCCAAGGGGGTGGCTACACCTTC
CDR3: CASSYSSQGGGYTF

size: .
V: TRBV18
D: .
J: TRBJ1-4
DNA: TGTGCCAGCTCACCCCGGAGGGGTCATGAAAAACTGTTTTTT
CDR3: CASSPRRGHEKLFF

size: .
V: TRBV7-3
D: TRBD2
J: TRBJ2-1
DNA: TGTGCCAGCAGCTTTGGACTAGCGGGAGGGTATCACAATGAGCAGTTCTTC
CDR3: CASSFGLAGGYHNEQFF

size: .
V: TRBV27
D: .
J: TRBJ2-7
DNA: TGTGCCAGCAGGGAAGGGGACGAGCAGTACTTC
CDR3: CASREGDEQYF

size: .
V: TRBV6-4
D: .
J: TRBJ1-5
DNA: TGTGCCAGCAGTGTACAGCGCAATCAGCCCCAGCATTTT
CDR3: CASSVQRNQPQHF

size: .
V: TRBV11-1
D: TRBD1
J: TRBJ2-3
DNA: TGTGCCAGCAGGCCGACCGGGACAGGGGTCGATACGCAGTATTTT
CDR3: CASRPTGTGVDTQYF

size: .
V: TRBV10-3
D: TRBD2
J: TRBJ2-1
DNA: TGTGCCATCACCCCTAGCGGAAGCTCCTACAATGAGCAGTTCTTC
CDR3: CAITPSGSSYNEQFF

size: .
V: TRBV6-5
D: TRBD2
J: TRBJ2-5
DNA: TGTGCCAGCAGTTACTCCCAACTAGCGGAAGAGACCCAGTACTTC
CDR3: CASSYSQLAEETQYF

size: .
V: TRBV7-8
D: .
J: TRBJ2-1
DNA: TGTGCCAGCAGCTTAGCTTCGGTGAGCAATGAGCAGTTCTTC
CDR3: CASSLASVSNEQFF

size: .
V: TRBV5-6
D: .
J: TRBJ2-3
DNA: TGTGCCAGCAGCTTGGGAACTGGGCAGGTCGCAGATACGCAGTATTTT
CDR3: CASSLGTGQVADTQYF

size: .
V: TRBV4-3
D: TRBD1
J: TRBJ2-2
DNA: TGCGCCAGCAGCCAAGATACGGCGACAGGGGCGAACACCGGGGAGCTGTTTTTT
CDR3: CASSQDTATGANTGELFF

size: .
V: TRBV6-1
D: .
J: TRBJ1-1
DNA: TGTGCCAGCAGTGAAGCCCCTGTTCCTTTAGCTGAAGCTTTCTTT
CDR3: CASSEAPVPLAEAFF

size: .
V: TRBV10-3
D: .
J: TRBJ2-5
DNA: TGTGCCATCAGTGAGTCTAGCGCCCAAGAGACCCAGTACTTC
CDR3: CAISESSAQETQYF

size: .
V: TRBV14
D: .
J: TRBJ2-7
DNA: TGTGCCAGCAGCCGAATACAGGGCCACGCGATCGAGCAGTACTTC
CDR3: CASSRIQGHAIEQYF

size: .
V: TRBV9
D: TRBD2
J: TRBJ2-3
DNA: TGTGCCAGCAGCGTAGTCGCGGGGGGGCAAACAGATACGCAGTATTTT
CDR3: CASSVVAGGQTDTQYF

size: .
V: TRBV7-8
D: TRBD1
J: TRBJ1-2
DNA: TGTGCCAGCAGCTCAACCGGGACAGGGGGACCCGGACGGGTTGGCTACACCTTC
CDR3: CASSSTGTGGPGRVGYTF

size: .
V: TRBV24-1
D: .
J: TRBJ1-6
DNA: TGTGCCACCAGTGCCGGGGGGCGGACTAGTAATTCACCCCTCCACTTT
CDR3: CATSAGGRTSNSPLHF

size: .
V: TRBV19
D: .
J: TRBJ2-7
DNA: TGTGCCAGTAGCCGCGGGACAGAGACTAGTTACGAGCAGTACTTC
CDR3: CASSRGTETSYEQYF

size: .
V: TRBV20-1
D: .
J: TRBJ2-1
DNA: TGCAGTGCTAGTCGGGATCTCAATGAGCAGTTCTTC
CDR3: CSASRDLNEQFF

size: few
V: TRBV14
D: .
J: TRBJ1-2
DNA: TGTGCCAGCAGCCAAGTCGACGGGCTTCGGGGCTATGGCTACACCTTC
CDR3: CASSQVDGLRGYGYTF

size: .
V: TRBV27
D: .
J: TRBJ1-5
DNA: TGTGCCAGCAGTTTCGGTCCAGGAAATCAGCCCCAGCATTTT
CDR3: CASSFGPGNQPQHF

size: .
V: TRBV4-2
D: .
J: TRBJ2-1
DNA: TGTGCCAGCAGCCAAGAGCTCACGGGGAGTCCCTACAATGAGCAGTTCTTC
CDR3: CASSQELTGSPYNEQFF

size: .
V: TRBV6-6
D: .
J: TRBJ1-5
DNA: TGTGCCAGCAGTGTTGACAAGCAGCCCCAGCATTTT
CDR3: CASSVDKQPQHF